This T cell receptor beta chain came from a study of cytomegalovirus exposure and HLA in healthy donors. As for the study in general: Earlier work reported 100 million or so unique TCR beta sequences from about 170 million T cells. Whole-study results and caveats: Certain sequence variants were highly shared and formed a cluster, and this cluster was likely a sequencing artifact. An analysis that came later showed most CMV-associated TCR beta chains appearing HLA-restricted. CMV serostatus was the sole immune exposure information available.

As for this clone: Antigen: not known.

The CDR3 has 11 residues. Germline V gene lookup returns CDR1 DFQATT and CDR2 SNEGSKA (reference sequence). With 3 bases removed from V and 1 base from J, the gap between germline ends came to 4 bases. Both 60 Vbeta primers and 13 Jbeta primers went into the PCR. Repertoires were generated with immunoSEQ multiplex PCR, while TCRdb's copy carries only in-frame clones and drops some. The sample shows some 110,000 clones, around 80% of them seen only once. The chain recombines TRBV20-1 with TRBJ2-7; D is ambiguous. This receptor was obtained from a man younger than 45 in good health and CMV-seropositive. Sequenced: PBMCs. The CDR3 protein is CSASLSYEQYF. The DNA for the CDR3 is TGCAGTGCTAGTCTTTCCTACGAGCAGTACTTC.